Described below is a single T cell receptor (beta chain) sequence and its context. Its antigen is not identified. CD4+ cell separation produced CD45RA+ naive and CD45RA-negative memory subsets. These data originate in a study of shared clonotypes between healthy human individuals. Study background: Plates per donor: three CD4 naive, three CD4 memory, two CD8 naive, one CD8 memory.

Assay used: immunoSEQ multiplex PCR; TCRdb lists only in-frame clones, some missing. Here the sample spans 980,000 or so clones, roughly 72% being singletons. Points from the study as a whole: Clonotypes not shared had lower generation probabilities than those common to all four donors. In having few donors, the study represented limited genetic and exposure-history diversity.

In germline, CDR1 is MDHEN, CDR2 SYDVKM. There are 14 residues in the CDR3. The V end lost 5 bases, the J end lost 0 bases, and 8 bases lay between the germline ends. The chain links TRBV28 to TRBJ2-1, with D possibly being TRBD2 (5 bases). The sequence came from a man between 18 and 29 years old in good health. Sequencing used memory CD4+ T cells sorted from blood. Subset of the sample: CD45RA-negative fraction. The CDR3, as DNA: TGTGCCAGCAGTCTAGCACCCTCCTACAATGAGCAGTTCTTC. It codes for CASSLAPSYNEQFF.